The 6 T cell receptor beta chains below come from one sample, sequenced in a study of cytomegalovirus exposure and HLA in healthy donors. The PCR used 60 Vbeta and 13 Jbeta primers. Clones were read by immunoSEQ multiplex PCR, and TCRdb kept only the in-frame ones, dropping some. The data hold around 300,000 clones, with 84% observed a single time. The sample consisted of PBMCs. All receptors come from a woman in her 40s in good health and CMV-seropositive.

The chain combines TRBV4-3 with TRBJ2-1; 16 bases map to TRBD2. This CDR3 has 20 residues. Germline CDR1 LGHNA, CDR2 YSLEER. Germline trimming cut 0 bases from V and 2 bases from J; bases unmatched to any gene: 7. Written as DNA, the CDR3 is TGCGCCAGCAGCCAAGAAGGGACTAGCGGGAGGGCCGGGCCCTACAATGAGCAGTTCTTC. Translating gives CASSQEGTSGRAGPYNEQFF.

The CDR3 protein is CSAGDSYEQYF. CDR3 sequence (DNA): TGCAGTGCAGGGGACTCCTACGAGCAGTACTTC. This chain connects TRBV20-1 to TRBJ2-7, with D possibly matching TRBD1 (5 bases). The CDR3 runs to 11 residues. Germline values: CDR1 DFQATT, CDR2 SNEGSKA (reference sequence). Trimming pared 6 bases from V and 0 bases from J, leaving 6 bases between.

The rearrangement joins TRBV9 to TRBJ2-5; TRBD1 matches at 7 bases. The end of the DNA is better explained by TRBJ2-7, so the J call may be wrong. CDR3 length: 14 amino acids. Germline V gives CDR1 SGDLS, CDR2 YYNGEE. As DNA, the CDR3 is TGTGCCAGCAGCGTAGGGCAAGGGGGCAACGAGCAGTACTTC. It codes for CASSVGQGGNEQYF.

The table lists this clone with a few counts. This sequence joins TRBV11-3 and TRBJ1-2; D gene ambiguous. Trimming shortened V by 3 bases and J by 4 bases, and 12 bases separated the two germline ends. CDR3 length equals 14 residues. Per the germline V gene, CDR1 is SGHNT and CDR2 is YENEEA. The CDR3 bases are TGTGCCAGCAGCTTGGGTTCGGGGATCTATGGCTACACCTTC. This encodes CASSLGSGIYGYTF.

The chain combines TRBV7-2 with TRBJ1-5; maybe TRBD1 (6 bases). The CDR3 spans 15 residues. Between the trimmed V and J ends, which lost 1 base and 5 bases, there was a span of 12 bases. In germline, CDR1 is SGHTA, CDR2 FQGNSA. The CDR3: CASSLGQAGHQPQHF. CDR3 in DNA: TGTGCCAGCAGCTTAGGACAGGCCGGTCATCAGCCCCAGCATTTT.

The gene calls are TRBV2 and TRBJ2-3; the match to TRBD1 covers 9 bases. The germline CDR1 and CDR2 sequences are SNHLY and FYNNEI. V lost 4 bases, J lost 2 bases, and 4 bases stayed unmatched. The CDR3 loop spans 15 amino acids. CDR3 sequence reads: CASSGRDRATDTQYF. DNA for the CDR3: TGTGCCAGCAGTGGCCGGGACAGGGCCACAGATACGCAGTATTTT.